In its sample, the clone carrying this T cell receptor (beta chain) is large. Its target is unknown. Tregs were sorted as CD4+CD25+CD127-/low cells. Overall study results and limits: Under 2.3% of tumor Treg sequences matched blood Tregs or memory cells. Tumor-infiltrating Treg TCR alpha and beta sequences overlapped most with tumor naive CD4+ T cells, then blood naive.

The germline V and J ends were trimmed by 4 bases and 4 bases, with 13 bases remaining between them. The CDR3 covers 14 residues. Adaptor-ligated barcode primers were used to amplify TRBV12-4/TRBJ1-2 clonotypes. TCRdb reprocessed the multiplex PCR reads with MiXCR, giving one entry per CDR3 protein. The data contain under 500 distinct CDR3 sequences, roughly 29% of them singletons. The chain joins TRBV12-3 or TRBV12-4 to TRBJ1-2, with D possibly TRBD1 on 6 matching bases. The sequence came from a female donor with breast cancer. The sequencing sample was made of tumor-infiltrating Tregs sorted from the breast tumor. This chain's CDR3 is CASSSGDRRYGYTF. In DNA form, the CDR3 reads TGTGCCAGCAGTTCAGGCGACAGGCGCTATGGCTACACCTTC.